This T cell receptor beta chain emerged from a study of cytomegalovirus exposure and HLA in healthy donors. Whole-study context: Earlier sequencing of around 190 million T cells yielded around 100 million unique TCR beta sequences. Whole-study results and caveats: Several of the most significant clusters appeared, in a later analysis, to be linked to common viral pathogens.

PCR used 60 Vbeta primers and 13 Jbeta primers. Assay used: immunoSEQ multiplex PCR; TCRdb lists only in-frame clones, some missing. The profile shows approximately 140,000 clones, over 60% of them singletons. A remark on this clone: What it recognizes is unknown.

Each donor was nominally healthy when sampled (though unrecorded immune exposures were likely). The TCR was taken from a woman aged 55-75 years in good health and CMV-seronegative. The sample consisted of PBMCs.

The CDR3 region has the DNA TGTGCCAGCAGCCCGGGGACAGCATCTGAAGCTTTCTTT. Protein sequence: CASSPGTASEAFF. V gene TRBV7-8 combines with J gene TRBJ1-1, with 7 bases fitting TRBD1. Trimming cost V 5 bases and J 6 bases; bases outside gene matches: 6. Germline assignment: CDR1 SGHVS and CDR2 FQNEAQ. This CDR3 is 13 amino acids long.